The text below deals with one T cell receptor beta chain. Its antigen is still unknown. The entry originates in a study of CD8 T cells in Susac syndrome. Random hexamers primed reverse transcription of about 0.45 to 1 ug RNA. Amplification of TCR beta CDR3 used immunoSEQ multiplex PCR across 54 Vbeta and 13 Jbeta. TCRdb recomputed calls from the immunoSEQ multiplex PCR reads with MiXCR, one row per CDR3 protein. The sample lists hundreds of thousands of distinct CDR3 sequences; about 95% were seen once. V lost 5 bases and J lost 1; bases outside the gene matches: 8. In germline, CDR1 is KGHSH, CDR2 LQKENI. The CDR3 extends over 15 amino acids. Broader study findings: As acknowledged by the study, its TCR sequencing and HLA analysis included a relatively small number of individuals.

This receptor was taken from a human donor with Susac syndrome. The chain uses TRBV18 and TRBJ2-7, with 7 bases that match TRBD2. Sample: CD4+ T cells from PBMCs. The CDR3 DNA sequence: TGTGCCAGCTCAGCTCCGGGAGGCGGTTCCTACGAGCAGTACTTC. Its translation: CASSAPGGGSYEQYF.